The T cell receptor (beta chain) described here comes from a study of chemoradiotherapy in HPV16-positive cancers. Study-level background: Candidate HPV-specific clones and shared TCR motifs came from a couple of HPV16-positive patients.

Study outcomes and limitations: Functional assays defining HPV-specific T cells used only a couple of HPV16-positive patients. Better recurrence-free survival went with HPV-responsive T-cell expansion in HPV16-positive patients. Candidate HPV-specific clones and E7-related TCR motifs grew in tumor during treatment.

CDR1 and CDR2 (germline): KGHSH, LQKENI. The CDR3 extends over 16 amino acids. V was cut by 2 bases and J by 2 bases, with 16 bases left in between. Regarding this clone: Its antigen is unknown.

Assay: immunoSEQ multiplex PCR; the TCRdb copy retains only in-frame clones and omits some. The top ten hold 5.2% of the sample, which has about 39,000 clones, 65% to 80% seen once. This clonotype originated in a human donor with HPV-associated anogenital cancer. Here the sequenced sample was blood, taken from a patient who underwent chemoradiotherapy. The V call is TRBV18, the J call TRBJ2-7; D remains ambiguous. CDR3 coding DNA: TGTGCCAGCTCACCATATCCGGGCGAAAAAACCTACGAGCAGTACTTC. It translates to CASSPYPGEKTYEQYF.